What follows describes a single T cell receptor beta chain. This CDR3 is built from 13 residues. V was clipped by 3 bases and J by 12 bases, with 18 bases between them. The data were taken from a study of blood T cell repertoires in COVID-19. Across the study: Samples taken during acute and convalescent COVID-19 were collected in the United States, Italy and Spain. T cells, B-cell-depleted T cells, or PBMCs provided the cDNA or gDNA that served as material.

In the authors' methods: Scientists estimated how many nucleated cells there were by amplifying reference gene primers. TCRdb keeps only in-frame clones here, not all; method: immunoSEQ multiplex PCR. V, J and clone size are those of that table, while D and trimming were read from the DNA. The table has approximately 240,000 clones, 80% to 85% seen once. The source of this sequence is a woman aged 55-69 years with acute or convalescent COVID-19. The genes are TRBV12-3 or TRBV12-4 and TRBJ2-7, with D maybe TRBD2 (5 bases). Material: peripheral blood. CDR3 DNA: TGTGCCAGCAGTTTTTCCGCCACTAGGACTTTGTACTTC. Encoded protein: CASSFSATRTLYF.